Below are 2 T cell receptor beta chains sequenced from a single sample in a study of response to subunit inactivated influenza vaccine. TCRdb fed the RT-PCR reads into MiXCR, producing one record per CDR3 protein. The sample holds about 620,000 distinct CDR3 sequences, about 11% seen once. Another study also made use of these data, one on T cells expressing NK-cell markers. Turning to that study: Synthesis of TCR beta cDNA relied on 5'RACE template switching carrying UMIs.

The specimen was PBMCs from blood, collected on the day of vaccination. Receptors were obtained from a man aged 50 to 60 who received an inactivated influenza vaccine.

The chain joins TRBV2 to TRBJ2-2, with no clear D. The CDR3 loop spans 14 amino acids. The germline V gene encodes CDR1 SNHLY and CDR2 FYNNEI. V was cut by 4 bases and J by 7 bases, with 13 bases left in between. Written as DNA, the CDR3 is TGTGCCAGCAGTGCCAGACCCGACGTCGGGGAGCTGTTTTTT. It translates to CASSARPDVGELFF.

This chain links TRBV11-2 with TRBJ2-5; the D gene is possibly TRBD2 (6 bases). V lost 2 bases and J lost 2, with 15 bases in between. Germline loops: CDR1 SGHAT, CDR2 FQNNGV. The CDR3 is 16 residues long. CDR3 bases: TGTGCCAGCAGCTTATGGGCTAGCGCTTCGCAAGAGACCCAGTACTTC. Amino acid sequence: CASSLWASASQETQYF.